The 29 T cell receptor beta chains presented below share a single source sample, sequenced in a study of blood T cells in healthy people across ages. Next came a second PCR, run for about 6 to 12 cycles, which used a sample-barcoded 5' primer along with a J-beta primer mix. TCRdb recomputed calls from the 5' RACE reads with MiXCR, one row per CDR3 protein. Among about 970,000 distinct CDR3 sequences listed, roughly 50% were seen once. The sequenced sample consisted of blood. The receptor set was obtained from a woman aged 55 to 70 in good health.

V usage is TRBV29-1 and J usage is TRBJ2-2; D call uncertain. Trimming took off 2 bases at V and 6 bases at J, with 13 bases between the two ends. The CDR3 contains 14 residues. The germline V gene encodes CDR1 SQVTM and CDR2 ANQGSEA. The CDR3 sequence is CSVEREQGSGELFF. The CDR3 coding sequence is TGCAGCGTTGAAAGGGAACAAGGGTCCGGGGAGCTGTTTTTT.

CDR3 sequence (DNA): TGTGCCGGTCGGACCGCATTCCAAGAGACCCAGTACTTC. Translated, it gives CAGRTAFQETQYF. V is TRBV2 and J is TRBJ2-5, with unresolved D. V lost 11 bases and J 1 base, leaving 14 bases between the germline ends. The germline gives CDR1 SNHLY, CDR2 FYNNEI. The CDR3 consists of 13 residues.

J is TRBJ1-5 and V is TRBV3-1; TRBD1 matches 10 bases. CDR3 length: 18 residues. V lost 1 base, J lost 1 base, and 7 bases stayed unmatched. Germline values: CDR1 LGHDT, CDR2 YNNKEL (reference sequence). In DNA, the CDR3 is TGTGCCAGCAGCCAAGGGAGGACAGGGGGAAGGAGCAATCAGCCCCAGCATTTT. It yields the protein CASSQGRTGGRSNQPQHF.

The V call is TRBV2, the J call TRBJ1-2; D is undetermined. V lost 6 bases to trimming and J lost 5 bases, with 10 bases between them. The CDR3 is 12 amino acids. CDR1 and CDR2 (germline): SNHLY, FYNNEI. The CDR3 protein is CASRSEGYGYTF. The CDR3 DNA reads TGTGCCAGCAGATCCGAAGGGTATGGCTACACCTTC.

This clonotype turned up a few times. The CDR3 region has the DNA TGTGCCAGCAGCTTAGTAGGGGGCGACGAGCAGTACTTC. It codes for CASSLVGGDEQYF. The V and J genes are TRBV7-2 and TRBJ2-5; 7 nucleotides agree with TRBD1. The end of the DNA aligns better with TRBJ2-7, so the J call may be wrong. There are 13 residues in the CDR3. The V gene's germline CDR1 is SGHTA and CDR2 FQGNSA.

This rearrangement joins TRBV7-3 to TRBJ2-5, with D tentatively TRBD1 (6 bases). From germline, CDR1 is SGHTA and CDR2 FQGTGA. The CDR3 runs to 15 residues. With 1 base removed from V and 5 bases from J, the gap between germline ends came to 14 bases. The CDR3 sequence: CASSLRGHLSETQYF. The CDR3 coding sequence is TGTGCCAGCAGCTTAAGGGGACACCTTTCTGAGACCCAGTACTTC.

The chain is built from TRBV4-2 and TRBJ2-7; 7 nucleotides agree with TRBD2. J lost 9 bases, V lost 1 base, and 15 bases had no gene match. The CDR3 is made up of 16 amino acids. The germline V gene has CDR1 LGHNA and CDR2 YNFKEQ. CDR3 amino acids: CASSQVTGTKGSRQYF. The DNA for the CDR3 is TGTGCCAGCAGCCAAGTCACCGGGACTAAGGGATCGCGGCAGTACTTC.

The chain joins TRBV7-9 to TRBJ2-7, with 7 positions matching TRBD1. CDR1 SEHNR and CDR2 FQNEAQ come from the germline V gene (reference sequence). V was clipped by 4 bases and J by 0 bases; unmatched bases: 12. The CDR3 is 17 residues long. The CDR3 loop reads CASSSQTGRTSSYEQYF. The CDR3, as DNA: TGTGCCAGCAGCTCCCAGACAGGGAGAACTTCCTCCTACGAGCAGTACTTC. Together with reference TRBV7-9 and TRBJ2-7, the CDR3 gives the full variable domain: DTGVSQNPRHKITKRGQNVTFRCDPISEHNRLYWYRQTLGQGPEFLTYFQNEAQLEKSRLLSDRFSAERPKGSFSTLEIQRTEQGDSAMYLCASSSQTGRTSSYEQYFGPGTRLTVT.

V is TRBV28 and J is TRBJ1-6; TRBD1 is a possible D gene (5 bases). V gave up 4 bases and J gave up 10 bases, with 17 bases separating them. CDR1 and CDR2 (germline): MDHEN, SYDVKM. CDR3 length equals 15 residues. The CDR3 nucleotides are TGTGCCAGCAGTTCCCCGACGGGGCGGTACTCACCCCTCCACTTT. It yields the protein CASSSPTGRYSPLHF.

The rearrangement links TRBV20-1 to TRBJ2-7, with D possibly TRBD2 on 6 matching bases. This CDR3 is built from 11 residues. Trimming left V 7 bases short and J 6 bases short, with 13 bases between. Germline V gene lookup returns CDR1 DFQATT and CDR2 SNEGSKA (reference sequence). As DNA, the CDR3 is TGCAGTGGGTCGGGGGATAGCGAGCAGTACTTC. It yields the protein CSGSGDSEQYF.

The CDR3 spells CASGSGQGTETQYF. CDR3 nucleotides: TGTGCTAGTGGTTCGGGACAGGGGACGGAGACCCAGTACTTC. The V and J genes are TRBV12-5 and TRBJ2-5; TRBD1 agrees at 10 bases. This CDR3 is 14 amino acids long. In germline, CDR1 is LGHNT, CDR2 FRNRAP. Unmatched junction bases numbered 4, after V lost 4 bases and J lost 5 bases.

This clonotype was seen many times. The rearrangement links TRBV29-1 to TRBJ2-7, with TRBD1 as a possible D gene (5 bases). Trimming stripped 4 bases from V and 4 bases from J, with 20 bases between. Germline loops: CDR1 SQVTM, CDR2 ANQGSEA. The CDR3 runs to 15 residues. The CDR3 loop reads CSVVSLGLGPYEQYF. CDR3 DNA: TGCAGCGTTGTTTCGTTGGGGCTGGGGCCATACGAGCAGTACTTC.

The chain is built from TRBV4-1 and TRBJ2-5; D might be TRBD1 or TRBD2, each matching 5 bases. V lost 8 bases and J 2 bases, leaving 9 bases between the germline ends. This CDR3 has 12 amino acids. The germline CDR1 and CDR2 sequences are MGHRA and YSYEKL. The CDR3 sequence is CASGDLQETQYF. CDR3 in DNA: TGCGCCAGCGGGGACCTACAAGAGACCCAGTACTTC.

The CDR3 here is CASSLEAVSSYNEQFF. CDR3 coding DNA: TGTGCCAGCAGTTTAGAGGCTGTGAGCTCCTACAATGAGCAGTTCTTC. The rearrangement joins TRBV28 to TRBJ2-1; D ambiguous. The CDR3 consists of 16 residues. Trimming left V 2 bases short and J 0 bases short, with 11 bases between. Germline V CDR1 and CDR2: MDHEN, SYDVKM.

This clonotype was observed a handful of times. The chain couples TRBV7-2 to TRBJ2-3; unclear D gene. Looked up from germline, CDR1 is SGHTA and CDR2 is FQGNSA. Trimming left V 5 bases short and J 12 bases short, with 12 bases between. The CDR3 runs 11 residues. The CDR3: CASSPAAHQYF. Written as DNA, the CDR3 is TGTGCCAGCAGCCCCGCTGCACATCAGTATTTT.

This clonotype has just a few counts. The chain links TRBV20-1 to TRBJ2-5; TRBD2 agrees at 8 bases. V shed 3 bases and J 5 bases; nucleotides not matched to a gene: 8. This CDR3 is built from 14 residues. The germline V gene encodes CDR1 DFQATT and CDR2 SNEGSKA (reference sequence). The CDR3 nucleotides are TGCAGTGCTAGGCTGCGAGCTAGCGGGGAGACCCAGTACTTC. It codes for CSARLRASGETQYF.

The chain combines TRBV9 with TRBJ2-1; the match to TRBD2 covers 8 bases. V lost 4 bases and J lost 8; bases outside the gene matches: 14. This CDR3 spans 16 amino acids. Per germline, CDR1 SGDLS and CDR2 YYNGEE. This chain's CDR3 is CASSTQGTSWRHEQFF. The CDR3 nucleotides are TGTGCCAGCAGCACCCAAGGGACTAGTTGGAGACATGAGCAGTTCTTC.

This clonotype was seen only a few times. V and J are TRBV11-3 and TRBJ2-3; a possible D gene is TRBD2 (6 bases). Trimming left V 3 bases short and J 2 bases short, with 12 bases between. The germline V gene has CDR1 SGHNT and CDR2 YENEEA. This CDR3 has 15 amino acids. CDR3 sequence (DNA): TGTGCCAGCAGCTTGGGTACTAGCCCCACAGATACGCAGTATTTT. Protein product: CASSLGTSPTDTQYF. Full variable domain (outside the CDR3, taken from reference TRBV11-3 and TRBJ2-3): EAGVVQSPRYKIIEKKQPVAFWCNPISGHNTLYWYLQNLGQGPELLIRYENEEAVDDSQLPKDRFSAERLKGVDSTLKIQPAELGDSAVYLCASSLGTSPTDTQYFGPGTRLTVL.

This rearrangement joins TRBV20-1 to TRBJ1-1, with D tentatively TRBD1 (6 bases). Per germline, CDR1 DFQATT and CDR2 SNEGSKA (reference sequence). The CDR3 runs 14 residues. Trimming removed 6 bases from V and 4 bases from J, with 18 bases in between. The CDR3: CSATVDRLGTEAFF. The CDR3 nucleotides read TGCAGTGCAACCGTCGACAGGCTGGGCACTGAAGCTTTCTTT.

This clonotype was counted between two and nine times. A clone one base away is much larger, so this may be a read error. The genes are TRBV7-8 and TRBJ2-1, with D possibly TRBD2 on 6 matching bases. The DNA end is a closer match to TRBJ2-7, so the J assignment may be wrong. CDR1 is SGHVS and CDR2 is FQNEAQ in the germline V gene. This CDR3 contains 18 residues. The CDR3 sequence: CASSLVEFGLIGYNEQYF. CDR3 in DNA: TGTGCCAGCAGCTTAGTGGAGTTTGGACTAATAGGTTACAATGAGCAGTACTTC.

V and J are TRBV7-2 and TRBJ2-3, with 10 bases that match TRBD2. From germline, CDR1 is SGHTA and CDR2 FQGNSA. V shed 5 bases, J shed 2 bases, and the junction held 19 bases outside the gene matches. This CDR3 contains 20 residues. The DNA of the CDR3 is TGTGCCAGCAGCCCCCGAGTCGGAAGCGGGAGGGCCCTTATCACAGATACGCAGTATTTT. Residues: CASSPRVGSGRALITDTQYF.

The chain has TRBV6-6 and TRBJ2-4, with D maybe TRBD2 (6 bases). The germline V gene has CDR1 MNHNY and CDR2 SVGAGI (reference sequence). Deletions cut 6 bases from V and 9 bases from J, with 15 bases between. The CDR3 has 13 amino acids. The CDR3 reads CASSSSGSGIQYF. The CDR3 coding sequence is TGTGCCAGCAGCTCCTCAGGTAGCGGCATTCAGTACTTC.

This chain links TRBV29-1 with TRBJ2-3, with 7 bases fitting TRBD2. The CDR3 totals 13 residues. CDR1 is SQVTM and CDR2 is ANQGSEA in the germline V gene. The DNA of the CDR3 is TGCAGTTGCGCGGGGGAGAGAACAGATACGCAGTATTTT. Protein product: CSCAGERTDTQYF.

DNA of the CDR3: TGTGCCAGCAGCCTACGAGGCCAAAACATTCAGTACTTC. Amino acids: CASSLRGQNIQYF. The V call is TRBV11-2, the J call TRBJ2-4; no definite D call. The V gene's germline CDR1 is SGHAT and CDR2 FQNNGV. Trimming pared 5 bases from V and 5 bases from J, leaving 10 bases between. This CDR3 comprises 13 residues.

V usage is TRBV20-1 and J usage is TRBJ2-1, with D possibly matching TRBD2 (6 bases). Looked up from germline, CDR1 is DFQATT and CDR2 is SNEGSKA (reference sequence). The V end lost 5 bases, the J end lost 8 bases, and 10 bases lay between the germline ends. CDR3 length: 11 residues. The CDR3 nucleotides are TGCAGTGCTCCGACTAGTTATGAGCAGTTCTTC. As protein: CSAPTSYEQFF.

This rearrangement joins TRBV7-2 to TRBJ2-7; unclear D gene. The DNA end is a closer match to TRBJ2-4, so the J assignment may be wrong. In germline, CDR1 is SGHTA, CDR2 FQGNSA. CDR3 length equals 11 residues. In DNA, the CDR3 is TGTGCCAGCTCACAGATAAACATTCAGTACTTC. Translated, it gives CASSQINIQYF.

A few counts support this clonotype. V usage is TRBV6-5 and J usage is TRBJ2-1; tentatively, D is TRBD2 (6 bases). The CDR3 is 15 residues long. Germline-derived CDR1 and CDR2 are MNHEY and SVGAGI. V shed 0 bases and J shed 5 bases, with 11 bases lying between them. In nucleotides, the CDR3 is TGTGCCAGCAGTTACTCGACGCGGGGCAACAATGAGCAGTTCTTC. Translation: CASSYSTRGNNEQFF.

The chain uses TRBV28 and TRBJ2-7; D remains unclear. The CDR3 has 13 residues. The V gene lost 2 bases and the J gene lost 6 bases, with 11 bases spanning the gap. The germline gives CDR1 MDHEN, CDR2 SYDVKM. The CDR3: CASSLSQSGEQYF. The CDR3 nucleotides are TGTGCCAGCAGTTTAAGCCAGTCCGGCGAGCAGTACTTC.

V gene TRBV12-3 or TRBV12-4 combines with J gene TRBJ2-2; D is undetermined. The CDR3 runs 15 residues. V lost 3 bases, J lost 6 bases, and 14 bases lay in between. DNA of the CDR3: TGTGCCAGCAGTTTCGAGTGGGGTTCGGCCGGGGAGCTGTTTTTT. This sequence encodes CASSFEWGSAGELFF.